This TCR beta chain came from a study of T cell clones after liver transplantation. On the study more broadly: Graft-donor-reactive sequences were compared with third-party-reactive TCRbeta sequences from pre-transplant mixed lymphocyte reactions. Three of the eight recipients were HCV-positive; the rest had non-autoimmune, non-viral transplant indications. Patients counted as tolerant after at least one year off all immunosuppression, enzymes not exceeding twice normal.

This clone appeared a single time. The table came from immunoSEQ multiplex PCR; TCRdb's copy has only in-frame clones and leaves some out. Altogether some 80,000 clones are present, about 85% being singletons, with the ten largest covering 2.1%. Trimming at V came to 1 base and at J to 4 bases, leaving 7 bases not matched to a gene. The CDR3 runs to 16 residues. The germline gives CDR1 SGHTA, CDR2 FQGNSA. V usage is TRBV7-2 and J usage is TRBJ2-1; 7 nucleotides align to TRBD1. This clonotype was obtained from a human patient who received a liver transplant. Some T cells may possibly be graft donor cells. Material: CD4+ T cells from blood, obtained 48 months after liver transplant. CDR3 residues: CASSLEGRGRYNEQFF. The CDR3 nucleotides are TGTGCCAGCAGCTTAGAGGGCAGGGGGAGATACAATGAGCAGTTCTTC. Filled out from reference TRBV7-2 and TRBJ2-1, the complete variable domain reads GAGVSQSPSNKVTEKGKDVELRCDPISGHTALYWYRQSLGQGLEFLIYFQGNSAPDKSGLPSDRFSAERTGGSVSTLTIQRTQQEDSAVYLCASSLEGRGRYNEQFFGPGTRLTVL.